These 22 T cell receptor beta chains were sequenced from one sample in a study of blood T cell repertoires in COVID-19. Data came from immunoSEQ multiplex PCR; TCRdb stores just in-frame clones and leaves some out. Of 100,000 to 150,000 clones in the sample, around nine tenths are singletons; the top ten hold approximately 2%. The sequenced sample was peripheral blood. The receptors were sampled from a woman between 50 and 59 years old with acute or convalescent COVID-19.

V is TRBV29-1 and J is TRBJ2-7, with 7 bases fitting TRBD2. Germline CDR1 is SQVTM and CDR2 is ANQGSEA. After removal of 3 bases from V and 1 base from J, the junction contained 3 bases not matched to a gene. This CDR3 is 13 amino acids long. This CDR3 reads CSVEASGSYEQYF. In DNA, the CDR3 is TGCAGCGTTGAGGCTAGCGGTTCCTACGAGCAGTACTTC.

The chain uses TRBV7-8 and TRBJ2-2; D not resolved. V lost 11 bases and J 0 bases, leaving 10 bases between the germline ends. Germline-derived CDR1 and CDR2 are SGHVS and FQNEAQ. The CDR3 has 13 residues. The CDR3 loop reads CASVFANTGELFF. CDR3 in DNA: TGTGCCTCTGTCTTCGCGAACACCGGGGAGCTGTTTTTT.

This clone was observed a few times. The rearrangement links TRBV4-3 to TRBJ2-2, with D perhaps matching TRBD2 (5 bases). Germline lookup yields CDR1 LGHNA and CDR2 YSLEER. The V gene lost 4 bases and the J gene lost 4 bases, with 19 bases spanning the gap. This CDR3 spans 17 amino acids. Here the CDR3 reads CASSRVVLAGRTGELFF. The CDR3 DNA is TGCGCCAGCAGCCGAGTGGTACTTGCGGGCCGCACCGGGGAGCTGTTTTTT.

The rearrangement uses TRBV7-9 and TRBJ1-6; a possible D gene is TRBD1 (5 bases). The V end was cut by 5 bases, the J end by 8 bases, with 16 bases between. This CDR3 is 15 amino acids long. Germline CDR1 reads SEHNR; CDR2 reads FQNEAQ (reference sequence). The CDR3 coding sequence is TGTGCCAGCAGCCCAACGGGACTTGGGGATTCACCCCTCCACTTT. Translated: CASSPTGLGDSPLHF. The variable domain in full, completed from reference TRBV7-9 and TRBJ1-6, reads DTGVSQNPRHKITKRGQNVTFRCDPISEHNRLYWYRQTLGQGPEFLTYFQNEAQLEKSRLLSDRFSAERPKGSFSTLEIQRTEQGDSAMYLCASSPTGLGDSPLHFGNGTRLTVT.

The chain employs TRBV2 and TRBJ1-1, with unresolved D. Germline CDR1 SNHLY, CDR2 FYNNEI. V gave up 2 bases and J gave up 6 bases, with 13 bases separating them. The length of the CDR3 is 14 residues. CDR3 in DNA: TGTGCCAGCAGTGAATCAATTGAGGTCGCTGAAGCTTTCTTT. Translating gives CASSESIEVAEAFF.

This clone was detected only a few times. V and J are TRBV9 and TRBJ1-5, with D perhaps TRBD1 (6 bases). CDR1 SGDLS and CDR2 YYNGEE come from the germline V gene. V was shortened by 3 bases and J by 7 bases, with 14 bases between the two germline ends. The CDR3 runs 14 residues. CDR3 in amino acids: CASSALGTQQPQHF. The CDR3 bases are TGTGCCAGCAGCGCCCTCGGGACACAACAGCCCCAGCATTTT.

The CDR3 here is CASSYWASSNQPQHF. DNA for the CDR3: TGTGCCAGCAGTTACTGGGCATCGAGCAATCAGCCCCAGCATTTT. The chain has TRBV6-2 or TRBV6-3 and TRBJ1-5; D is ambiguous. CDR1 and CDR2 (germline): MNHEY, SVGEGT. This CDR3 region has 15 residues. V lost 1 base and J 1 base, leaving 8 bases between the germline ends.

The rearrangement joins TRBV11-3 to TRBJ1-1; TRBD1 might be the D (5 bases). This CDR3 is built from 13 residues. The germline CDR1 and CDR2 sequences are SGHNT and YENEEA. Trimming cost V 8 bases and J 3 bases, with 13 bases left between them. DNA of the CDR3: TGTGCCAGCGGCCAGGGTTCTCACACTGAAGCTTTCTTT. Translation: CASGQGSHTEAFF.

CDR3 protein: CASSPDRASTNEKLFF. In DNA, the CDR3 is TGTGCCAGCAGTCCGGACAGGGCCTCAACTAATGAAAAACTGTTTTTT. The chain links TRBV27 to TRBJ1-4; 8 bases fit TRBD1. This CDR3 contains 16 residues. Germline V lookup: CDR1 MNHEY, CDR2 SMNVEV (reference sequence). Trimming removed 5 bases from V and 0 bases from J; junction bases left unmatched: 5. Variable domain in full (rest from reference TRBV27 and TRBJ1-4): EAQVTQNPRYLITVTGKKLTVTCSQNMNHEYMSWYRQDPGLGLRQIYYSMNVEVTDKGDVPEGYKVSRKEKRNFPLILESPSPNQTSLYFCASSPDRASTNEKLFFGSGTQLSVL.

In this sample, this clone turned up a few times. The chain joins TRBV14 to TRBJ1-1, with no clear D. CDR3 length equals 13 residues. Germline V gene sequence: CDR1 SGHDN, CDR2 FVKESK. V shed 1 base and J shed 2 bases, with 5 bases lying between them. The CDR3 is CASSQAVNTEAFF. The CDR3 coding sequence is TGTGCCAGCAGCCAAGCGGTTAACACTGAAGCTTTCTTT.

The rearrangement uses TRBV27 and TRBJ2-3; weak D call: TRBD2 (5 bases). V lost 5 bases and J lost 14, with 20 bases in between. This CDR3 region has 13 residues. Per the germline V gene, CDR1 is MNHEY and CDR2 is SMNVEV (reference sequence). The CDR3 bases are TGTGCCAGCAGTCCCCCGGGCAACCGAGGGTGGTATTTT. It is translated as CASSPPGNRGWYF.

The chain couples TRBV5-6 to TRBJ1-1, with D perhaps matching TRBD1 (6 bases). Deletions cut 1 base from V and 1 base from J, with 11 bases between. Per the germline V gene, CDR1 is SGHDT and CDR2 is YYEEEE. The length of the CDR3 is 15 residues. Here the CDR3 DNA reads TGTGCCAGCAGCTTGCCTCAGGGGCCGAACACTGAAGCTTTCTTT. Translated, it gives CASSLPQGPNTEAFF.

The chain joins TRBV7-8 to TRBJ2-2; D is uncertain. V was shortened by 4 bases and J by 5 bases, with 14 bases between the two germline ends. This CDR3 contains 15 residues. The germline gives CDR1 SGHVS, CDR2 FQNEAQ. CDR3 DNA sequence: TGTGCCAGCAGCTCATACCTAGATTCGACCGGGGAGCTGTTTTTT. Its protein product is CASSSYLDSTGELFF.

This chain connects TRBV9 to TRBJ1-4; D possibly corresponds to TRBD1 (6 bases). V was shortened by 5 bases and J by 3 bases, with 14 bases between the two germline ends. This CDR3 contains 15 residues. Per germline, CDR1 SGDLS and CDR2 YYNGEE. CDR3 sequence reads: CASSQGQVANEKLFF. DNA for the CDR3: TGTGCCAGCAGTCAGGGGCAGGTAGCTAATGAAAAACTGTTTTTT.

The chain joins TRBV7-9 to TRBJ1-2, with TRBD1 identical over 7 bases. With V trimmed by 0 bases and J by 7 bases, 5 bases remained unmatched. CDR1 and CDR2 (germline): SEHNR, FQNEAQ (reference sequence). The CDR3 length is 14 residues. CDR3 coding DNA: TGTGCCAGCAGCTTAGCATCCACAGGGGCTGGCTACACCTTC. It yields the protein CASSLASTGAGYTF.

The V and J genes are TRBV7-2 and TRBJ1-3; 10 bases agree with TRBD1. This CDR3 has 15 amino acids. The V segment lost 4 bases and the J segment 4 bases; nucleotides outside the gene matches: 4. Germline V gives CDR1 SGHTA, CDR2 FQGNSA. This chain's CDR3 is CASSSDRGVGNTIYF. The CDR3 DNA reads TGTGCCAGCAGCTCGGACAGGGGGGTAGGAAACACCATATATTTT.

This chain links TRBV5-1 with TRBJ2-2; 8 bases agree with TRBD2. After removal of 0 bases from V and 6 bases from J, the junction contained 4 bases not matched to a gene. The germline gives CDR1 SGHRS, CDR2 YFSETQ. CDR3 length: 15 residues. The CDR3 DNA sequence: TGCGCCAGCAGCTTGGACAGCGGGAGAGCCGGGGAGCTGTTTTTT. This gives the protein CASSLDSGRAGELFF.

The chain recombines TRBV24-1 with TRBJ2-4, with D possibly TRBD2 on 5 matching bases. In germline, CDR1 is KGHDR, CDR2 SFDVKD. V was shortened by 3 bases and J by 6 bases, with 14 bases between the two germline ends. The CDR3 extends over 15 amino acids. CDR3 sequence reads: CATSDIGPRGNIQYF. CDR3 DNA: TGTGCCACCAGTGATATTGGCCCCCGGGGAAACATTCAGTACTTC.

This rearrangement joins TRBV29-1 to TRBJ1-1, with TRBD1 matching over 9 bases. The CDR3 consists of 13 residues. V lost 6 bases and J lost 4; bases outside the gene matches: 6. The germline V gene has CDR1 SQVTM and CDR2 ANQGSEA. CDR3 region: CSVRTGVSTEAFF. For the CDR3, the DNA is TGCAGCGTAAGGACAGGGGTGAGCACTGAAGCTTTCTTT. Complete variable domain (other parts from reference TRBV29-1 and TRBJ1-1): SAVISQKPSRDICQRGTSLTIQCQVDSQVTMMFWYRQQPGQSLTLIATANQGSEATYESGFVIDKFPISRPNLTFSTLTVSNMSPEDSSIYLCSVRTGVSTEAFFGQGTRLTVV.

The chain couples TRBV18 to TRBJ2-3; 10 positions match TRBD2. The germline gives CDR1 KGHSH, CDR2 LQKENI. The V and J ends lost 2 bases and 3 bases, in that order; junction bases with no gene match: 5. CDR3 size: 16 residues. CDR3 loop: CASSPWALAGTDTQYF. The DNA for the CDR3 is TGTGCCAGCTCACCATGGGCACTAGCGGGGACAGATACGCAGTATTTT.

The V gene is TRBV11-3, the J gene TRBJ2-2, with TRBD2 matching over 13 bases. CDR1 is SGHNT, CDR2 YENEEA, per germline. J lost 0 bases, V lost 10 bases, and 5 bases had no gene match. The CDR3 is 16 residues long. In DNA form, the CDR3 reads TGTGCCACCGGACTAGCGGGGGCCACGAACACCGGGGAGCTGTTTTTT. Translation: CATGLAGATNTGELFF.

The chain employs TRBV12-5 and TRBJ1-2, with TRBD1 matching over 8 bases. The CDR3 contains 16 residues. J was trimmed by 8 bases and V by 0 bases; bases with no gene match: 11. Germline CDR1 reads LGHNT; CDR2 reads FRNRAP. CDR3 bases: TGTGCTAGTGGTTTGGTAATCGGACAGGGAGTAGGCGGCTACACCTTC. It translates to CASGLVIGQGVGGYTF.